Below, 28 T cell receptor beta chains from the same sample are listed, as sequenced in a study of cytomegalovirus exposure and HLA in healthy donors. Clones were read by immunoSEQ multiplex PCR, and TCRdb kept only the in-frame ones, dropping some. The sample holds 45,000 to 65,000 clones, approximately 90% seen once. The sequencing input was PBMCs. These receptor sequences come from a young woman in good health and CMV-seropositive.

The chain links TRBV28 to TRBJ1-1; 10 bases are shared with TRBD1. Per the germline V gene, CDR1 is MDHEN and CDR2 is SYDVKM. The V gene end was trimmed by 3 bases and the J gene end by 5 bases; junction bases not matched to a gene: 0. The CDR3 consists of 13 residues. The CDR3 coding sequence is TGTGCCAGCAGTTTGGGACAGGGGACTGAAGCTTTCTTT. As protein: CASSLGQGTEAFF.

The chain uses TRBV28 and TRBJ2-1; D ambiguous. The CDR3 contains 10 residues. CDR1 MDHEN and CDR2 SYDVKM come from the germline V gene. The germline V and J ends were trimmed by 4 bases and 8 bases, with 3 bases remaining between them. CDR3 nucleotides: TGTGCCAGCAGTTCGTATGAGCAGTTCTTC. Amino acid sequence: CASSSYEQFF. The variable domain in full, completed from reference TRBV28 and TRBJ2-1, reads DVKVTQSSRYLVKRTGEKVFLECVQDMDHENMFWYRQDPGLGLRLIYFSYDVKMKEKGDIPEGYSVSREKKERFSLILESASTNQTSMYLCASSSYEQFFGPGTRLTVL.

Of note for this clone: One junction end does not reproduce the germline sequence, and a read error may be involved. V gene TRBV6-1 combines with J gene TRBJ2-7; 9 bases line up with TRBD1. Per germline, CDR1 MNHNS and CDR2 SASEGT. The CDR3 length is 13 residues. The CDR3 loop is CASSEAPGTGKRF. Here the CDR3 DNA reads TGTGCCAGCAGTGAGGCCCCCGGGACAGGGAAAAGGTTC.

The chain links TRBV10-3 to TRBJ2-3; TRBD1 agrees at 11 bases. The CDR3 has 16 amino acids. With V trimmed by 3 bases and J by 4 bases, 6 bases remained unmatched. Germline CDR1 ENHRY, CDR2 SYGVKD. CDR3 residues: CAISDSDRGQADTQYF. DNA for the CDR3: TGTGCCATCAGTGATTCGGACAGGGGGCAGGCAGATACGCAGTATTTT.

The chain carries TRBV6-6 and TRBJ2-7; 8 nucleotides line up with TRBD1. Germline V CDR1 and CDR2: MNHNY, SVGAGI (reference sequence). V gave up 4 bases and J gave up 2 bases; unmatched junction bases: 7. This CDR3 is 15 amino acids long. The CDR3 loop reads CASSSIRQGTYEQYF. The CDR3 coding sequence is TGTGCCAGCAGTTCGATCCGACAGGGGACCTACGAGCAGTACTTC.

The V call is TRBV5-1, the J call TRBJ2-3, with 15 bases identical to TRBD2. V was clipped by 3 bases and J by 4 bases; unmatched bases: 6. The CDR3 loop spans 17 amino acids. Germline loops: CDR1 SGHRS, CDR2 YFSETQ. In nucleotides, the CDR3 is TGCGCCAGCAGCTCTCGGACTAGCGGGGGGGCAGCAGATACGCAGTATTTT. Protein: CASSSRTSGGAADTQYF.

The chain combines TRBV2 with TRBJ2-2, with D perhaps matching TRBD2 (6 bases). This CDR3 comprises 13 residues. Trimming stripped 4 bases from V and 6 bases from J, with 9 bases between. The V gene's germline CDR1 is SNHLY and CDR2 FYNNEI. As DNA, the CDR3 is TGTGCCAGCAGTGTCGGGGGAGCCGGGGAGCTGTTTTTT. It is translated as CASSVGGAGELFF.

This sequence joins TRBV7-2 and TRBJ2-1, with a weak D call TRBD1 (6 bases). V shed 9 bases and J shed 0 bases, with 21 bases lying between them. Germline assignment: CDR1 SGHTA and CDR2 FQGNSA. The CDR3 is made up of 17 amino acids. The CDR3 protein is CASSYRDMSSSYNEQFF. The DNA of the CDR3 is TGTGCCAGTTCTTACCGGGACATGAGTAGCTCCTACAATGAGCAGTTCTTC.

This clone showed up just a few times. The chain uses TRBV7-9 and TRBJ1-4; possible D gene TRBD1, 5 bases. The V end was cut by 5 bases, the J end by 3 bases, with 13 bases between. The CDR3 is 15 amino acids. CDR1 is SEHNR and CDR2 is FQNEAQ in the germline V gene (reference sequence). CDR3 region: CASSQAGLANEKLFF. CDR3 nucleotide sequence: TGTGCCAGCAGCCAAGCAGGGTTAGCTAATGAAAAACTGTTTTTT.

This clone was seen a single time. V gene TRBV5-4 combines with J gene TRBJ1-4, with 9 positions matching TRBD1. Germline assignment: CDR1 SGHNT and CDR2 YYREEE (reference sequence). CDR3 length: 16 residues. Trimming cost V 0 bases and J 5 bases; bases outside gene matches: 5. The CDR3 DNA follows: TGTGCCAGCAGCTTGGGGACAGGGGTAAAGAATGAAAAACTGTTTTTT. This codes for CASSLGTGVKNEKLFF.

This clone was picked up one time. V gene TRBV2 combines with J gene TRBJ2-5, with D perhaps matching TRBD2 (6 bases). Trimming stripped 7 bases from V and 0 bases from J, with 18 bases between. Germline CDR1 and CDR2: SNHLY and FYNNEI. The CDR3 sequence is 16 residues long. CDR3 sequence (DNA): TGTGCCAGCAATCCGGGGGTCTCTGCGTACCAAGAGACCCAGTACTTC. Translated, it gives CASNPGVSAYQETQYF.

This rearrangement joins TRBV5-1 to TRBJ2-7; 7 nucleotides align to TRBD2. V gave up 5 bases and J gave up 2 bases; unmatched junction bases: 10. Germline assignment: CDR1 SGHRS and CDR2 YFSETQ. This CDR3 spans 15 amino acids. CDR3 sequence: CASRDQGLSAYEQYF. The CDR3 nucleotides read TGCGCCAGCAGGGATCAGGGACTATCGGCCTACGAGCAGTACTTC.

V gene TRBV5-1 combines with J gene TRBJ2-3; TRBD1 matches 11 bases. Germline-derived CDR1 and CDR2 are SGHRS and YFSETQ. The CDR3 is 15 amino acids. V dropped 4 bases and J dropped 2; count of bases not matched to a gene: 3. Here the CDR3 DNA reads TGCGCCAGCAGCGGGACAGGGGGGCTCACAGATACGCAGTATTTT. This sequence encodes CASSGTGGLTDTQYF.

This clone has a handful of counts. The chain employs TRBV27 and TRBJ2-2; D may be TRBD1 (6 bases). The germline gives CDR1 MNHEY, CDR2 SMNVEV (reference sequence). The V gene lost 5 bases and the J gene lost 5 bases, with 18 bases spanning the gap. CDR3 size: 16 residues. The CDR3 is CASSPGQPKETGELFF. The CDR3 nucleotides read TGTGCCAGCAGTCCTGGACAGCCTAAGGAAACCGGGGAGCTGTTTTTT.

The gene calls are TRBV11-2 and TRBJ1-6, with 7 bases fitting TRBD1. With 6 bases clipped from V and 10 bases from J, the junction kept 18 bases outside the gene matches. There are 17 residues in the CDR3. Per the germline V gene, CDR1 is SGHAT and CDR2 is FQNNGV. The CDR3 DNA follows: TGTGCCAGCAGTATACTTGGAGCGACAGGGTTTGAGTCACCCCTCCACTTT. It yields the protein CASSILGATGFESPLHF.

V gene TRBV30 combines with J gene TRBJ2-7, with 7 bases matching TRBD2. This CDR3 comprises 13 residues. From germline, CDR1 is GTSNPN and CDR2 SVGIG (reference sequence). With V trimmed by 0 bases and J by 2 bases, 1 base remained unmatched. The CDR3 spells CAWSVRGAYEQYF. The CDR3 DNA reads as TGTGCCTGGAGTGTTCGGGGGGCCTACGAGCAGTACTTC.

This chain links TRBV6-5 with TRBJ1-3; tentative D call: TRBD1 (6 bases). The CDR3 is 13 amino acids. Trimming stripped 2 bases from V and 4 bases from J, with 6 bases between. Germline-derived CDR1 and CDR2 are MNHEY and SVGAGI. The CDR3 DNA follows: TGTGCCAGCAGTTACAGGGGGGGAAACACCATATATTTT. Translated: CASSYRGGNTIYF.

This chain uses TRBV10-2 with TRBJ1-1; TRBD1 aligns across 9 bases. Losses at the gene ends were 3 bases for V and 3 bases for J; bases not matched to a gene: 5. Germline CDR1 reads WSHSY; CDR2 reads SAAADI. The CDR3 is 15 residues long. The CDR3 sequence: CASSESDRGDTEAFF. CDR3 bases: TGCGCCAGCAGTGAATCCGACAGGGGGGACACTGAAGCTTTCTTT.

The genes are TRBV28 and TRBJ2-2, with 7 positions matching TRBD1. The trim removed 3 bases at V and 9 bases at J, leaving 13 bases unmatched. Germline loops: CDR1 MDHEN, CDR2 SYDVKM. The CDR3 totals 16 residues. In nucleotides, the CDR3 is TGTGCCAGCAGTTTGGGGGACAGTTCGTCGGAGAGGGAGCTGTTTTTT. It codes for CASSLGDSSSERELFF.

V gene TRBV6-6 combines with J gene TRBJ1-2; perhaps TRBD1 as D (5 bases). Germline values: CDR1 MNHNY, CDR2 SVGAGI (reference sequence). Trimming shortened V by 10 bases and J by 5 bases, and 20 bases separated the two germline ends. CDR3 length: 14 amino acids. For the CDR3, the DNA is TGTGCCACCACCCCCCTCGACAGCCGATATGGCTACACCTTC. Amino acids: CATTPLDSRYGYTF.

The chain combines TRBV5-1 with TRBJ1-4; D possibly corresponds to TRBD1 (5 bases). V gave up 2 bases and J gave up 1 base, with 15 bases separating them. There are 17 residues in the CDR3. Per the germline V gene, CDR1 is SGHRS and CDR2 is YFSETQ. In DNA form, the CDR3 reads TGCGCCAGCAGCTTTCTATCAGGGCCTGGAACTAATGAAAAACTGTTTTTT. It specifies CASSFLSGPGTNEKLFF.

The rearrangement links TRBV5-1 to TRBJ2-3, with TRBD2 as a possible D gene (6 bases). Germline-derived CDR1 and CDR2 are SGHRS and YFSETQ. The ends were cut back, 0 bases at V and 0 bases at J, with 14 bases in the middle. This CDR3 region has 17 residues. CDR3 coding DNA: TGCGCCAGCAGCTTGGCCTACCCGGGAGCAAGCACAGATACGCAGTATTTT. Translated, it gives CASSLAYPGASTDTQYF.

This rearrangement joins TRBV6-4 to TRBJ2-3; weak D call: TRBD2 (6 bases). This CDR3 contains 14 residues. Germline assignment: CDR1 MRHNA and CDR2 SNTAGT. Between the trimmed V and J ends, which lost 6 bases and 7 bases, there was a span of 17 bases. The DNA of the CDR3 is TGTGCCAGCAGCCGGGACTCCCGCCCGAATACGCAGTATTTT. It encodes CASSRDSRPNTQYF.

V usage is TRBV6-5 and J usage is TRBJ1-2; 11 nucleotides align to TRBD1. Germline trimming cut 5 bases from V and 4 bases from J; bases unmatched to any gene: 3. CDR1 is MNHEY, CDR2 SVGAGI, per germline. The CDR3 length is 14 residues. CDR3 in DNA: TGTGCCAGCAGTGACGGGACAGGGGGCTATGGCTACACCTTC. Its protein is CASSDGTGGYGYTF.

The chain employs TRBV29-1 and TRBJ1-2, with a tentative D call TRBD1 (6 bases). Trimming removed 7 bases at V and 0 bases at J, with 12 bases between. CDR1 is SQVTM, CDR2 ANQGSEA, per germline. The CDR3 contains 13 residues. In nucleotides, the CDR3 is TGCAGCGGAACAGGGATAGCTAACTATGGCTACACCTTC. This codes for CSGTGIANYGYTF.

The chain couples TRBV18 to TRBJ1-4; 8 positions match TRBD1. Losses at the gene ends were 0 bases for V and 7 bases for J; bases not matched to a gene: 7. This CDR3 spans 16 amino acids. Germline values: CDR1 KGHSH, CDR2 LQKENI. The CDR3 DNA follows: TGTGCCAGCTCACCACCTTCGACAGGGGCGGGTGAAAAACTGTTTTTT. Translation gives CASSPPSTGAGEKLFF.

This clone was observed once. The chain recombines TRBV4-2 with TRBJ1-2; 8 positions agree with TRBD1. Trimming cost V 1 base and J 8 bases; bases outside gene matches: 6. The germline V gene has CDR1 LGHNA and CDR2 YNFKEQ. CDR3 length: 14 amino acids. CDR3 bases: TGTGCCAGCAGCCAAGGGACAGGGTACGTCGGCTACACCTTC. Its protein is CASSQGTGYVGYTF.

The chain employs TRBV5-6 and TRBJ2-7, with 9 bases fitting TRBD1. The CDR3 runs to 15 residues. V shed 3 bases, J shed 5 bases, and the junction held 9 bases outside the gene matches. Germline V gene data show CDR1 as SGHDT and CDR2 as YYEEEE. In DNA, the CDR3 is TGTGCCAGCAGCTACAGAACCGGGACAGGGAACGAGCAGTACTTC. This codes for CASSYRTGTGNEQYF. Together with reference TRBV5-6 and TRBJ2-7, the CDR3 gives the full variable domain: DAGVTQSPTHLIKTRGQQVTLRCSPKSGHDTVSWYQQALGQGPQFIFQYYEEEERQRGNFPDRFSGHQFPNYSSELNVNALLLGDSALYLCASSYRTGTGNEQYFGPGTRLTVT.